This record concerns one TCR beta chain sequence. Its antigen is unidentified. Each sample's input was 250 to 300 ng genomic DNA, 35,000 to 40,000 genome equivalents. The source of the sample is a study of T cell clusters in autoimmune cytopenias. Study observations and caveats: Active autoimmune hepatitis patients had roughly 3-fold fewer exclusive TRB clusters than healthy donors. Comparing secondary cytopenia with chronic lymphocytic leukemia showed no cluster-lack signature, apparently masked by lymphoma repertoire. Clustering suggested that physiological T cell clusters were missing in primary autoimmune cytopenia patients.

Multiplex touch-down PCR amplified TRB using TRB-A and TRB-B pools in one tube. One entry per CDR3 protein, without DNA, is what TCRdb gives after re-calling the multiplex PCR reads. The sample's table shows more than 12,000 distinct CDR3 sequences. Germline values: CDR1 MNHEY, CDR2 SVGAGI. CDR3 length: 14 residues. The chain has TRBV6-5 and TRBJ2-7; with no DNA, the TCRdb D assignment of TRBD2 cannot be verified. The sample comprised peripheral blood. The TCR was taken from a human donor with an autoimmune cytopenia or autoimmune hepatitis (not recorded which). The CDR3 here is CASSAGGMAYEQYF.